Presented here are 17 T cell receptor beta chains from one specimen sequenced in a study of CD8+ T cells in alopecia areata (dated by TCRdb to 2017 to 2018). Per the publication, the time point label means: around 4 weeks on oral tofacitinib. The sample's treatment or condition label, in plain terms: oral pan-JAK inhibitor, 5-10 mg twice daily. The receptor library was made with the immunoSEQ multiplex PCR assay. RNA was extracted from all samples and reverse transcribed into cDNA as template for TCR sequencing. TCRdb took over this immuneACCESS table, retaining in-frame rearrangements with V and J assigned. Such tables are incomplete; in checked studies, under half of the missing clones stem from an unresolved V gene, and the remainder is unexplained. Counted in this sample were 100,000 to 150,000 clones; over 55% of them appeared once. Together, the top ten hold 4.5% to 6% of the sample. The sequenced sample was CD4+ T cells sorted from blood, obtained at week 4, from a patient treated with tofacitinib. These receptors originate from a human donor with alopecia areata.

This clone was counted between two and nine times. The CDR3 loop is CASSLDLINEQFF. In nucleotides, the CDR3 is TGTGCCAGCAGCCTCGACCTAATCAATGAGCAGTTCTTC. The chain is built from TRBV7-9 and TRBJ2-1; no reliable D call. Per the germline V gene, CDR1 is SEHNR and CDR2 is FQNEAQ (reference sequence). The CDR3 covers 13 residues. V was clipped by 5 bases and J by 6 bases, with 11 bases between them.

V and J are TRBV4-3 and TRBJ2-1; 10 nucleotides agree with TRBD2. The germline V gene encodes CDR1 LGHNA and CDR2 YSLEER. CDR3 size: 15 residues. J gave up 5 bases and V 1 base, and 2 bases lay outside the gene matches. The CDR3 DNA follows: TGCGCCAGCAGCCAAGGACTAGCGGGTAACAATGAGCAGTTCTTC. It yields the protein CASSQGLAGNNEQFF.

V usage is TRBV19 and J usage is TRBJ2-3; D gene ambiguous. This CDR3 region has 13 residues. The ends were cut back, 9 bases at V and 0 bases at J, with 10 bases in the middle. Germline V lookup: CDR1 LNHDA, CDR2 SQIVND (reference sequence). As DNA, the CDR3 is TGTGCCAGCAATCCAGCGAGCACAGATACGCAGTATTTT. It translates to CASNPASTDTQYF.

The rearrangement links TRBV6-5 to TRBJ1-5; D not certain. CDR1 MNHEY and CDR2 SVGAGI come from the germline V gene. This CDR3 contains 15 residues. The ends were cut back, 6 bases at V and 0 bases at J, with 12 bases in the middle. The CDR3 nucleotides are TGTGCCAGCAGACCGACCGGGCATAGCAATCAGCCCCAGCATTTT. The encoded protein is CASRPTGHSNQPQHF.

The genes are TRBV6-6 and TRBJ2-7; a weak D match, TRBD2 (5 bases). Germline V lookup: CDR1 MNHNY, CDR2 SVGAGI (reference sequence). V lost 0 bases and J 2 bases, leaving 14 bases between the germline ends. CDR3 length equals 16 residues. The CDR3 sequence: CASSYSRAGATYEQYF. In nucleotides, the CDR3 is TGTGCCAGCAGTTACTCGAGGGCAGGAGCCACCTACGAGCAGTACTTC.

The CDR3 DNA is TGTGCCAGTAGTTCGGCAGCGGGAACGTCCGAGCAGTACTTC. Translating it yields CASSSAAGTSEQYF. This chain connects TRBV19 to TRBJ2-7; 7 nucleotides agree with TRBD2. The germline gives CDR1 LNHDA, CDR2 SQIVND (reference sequence). This CDR3 has 14 amino acids. Trimming cost V 5 bases and J 6 bases; bases outside gene matches: 10. Supplemented by reference TRBV19 and TRBJ2-7, the full variable domain reads DGGITQSPKYLFRKEGQNVTLSCEQNLNHDAMYWYRQDPGQGLRLIYYSQIVNDFQKGDIAEGYSVSREKKESFPLTVTSAQKNPTAFYLCASSSAAGTSEQYFGPGTRLTVT.

The CDR3 sequence: CASSIVGGPYEQFF. The CDR3, as DNA: TGTGCCAGCAGTATAGTGGGTGGGCCCTATGAGCAGTTCTTC. The gene calls are TRBV27 and TRBJ2-1; no reliable D call. The CDR3 sequence is 14 residues long. CDR1 and CDR2 from the germline V gene are MNHEY and SMNVEV (reference sequence). The ends were cut back, 5 bases at V and 8 bases at J, with 16 bases in the middle.

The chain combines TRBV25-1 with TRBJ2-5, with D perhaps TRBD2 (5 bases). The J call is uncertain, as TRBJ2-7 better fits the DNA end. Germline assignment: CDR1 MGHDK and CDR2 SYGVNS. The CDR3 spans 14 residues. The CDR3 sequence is CASSDSKRRYEQYF. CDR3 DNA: TGTGCCAGCAGTGACTCCAAGCGGAGGTACGAGCAGTACTTC.

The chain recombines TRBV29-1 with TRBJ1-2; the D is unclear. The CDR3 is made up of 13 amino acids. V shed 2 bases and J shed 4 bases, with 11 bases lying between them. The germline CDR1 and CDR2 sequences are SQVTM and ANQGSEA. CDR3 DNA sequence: TGCAGCGTTGAACTTTACGGCAGCTATGGCTACACCTTC. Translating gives CSVELYGSYGYTF.

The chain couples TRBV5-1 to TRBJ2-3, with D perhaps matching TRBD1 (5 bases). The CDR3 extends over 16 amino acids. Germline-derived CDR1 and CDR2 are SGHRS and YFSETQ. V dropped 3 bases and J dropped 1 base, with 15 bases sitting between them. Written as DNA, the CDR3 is TGCGCCAGCAGCTCCTTACAGGCCTGGGGCACAGATACGCAGTATTTT. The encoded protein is CASSSLQAWGTDTQYF.

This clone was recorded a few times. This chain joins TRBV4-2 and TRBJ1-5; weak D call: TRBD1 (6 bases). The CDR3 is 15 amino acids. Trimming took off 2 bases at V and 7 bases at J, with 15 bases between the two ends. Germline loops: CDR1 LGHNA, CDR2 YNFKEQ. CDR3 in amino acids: CASSQTRGEGQPQHF. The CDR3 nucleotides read TGTGCCAGCAGCCAAACCAGGGGTGAGGGACAGCCCCAGCATTTT.

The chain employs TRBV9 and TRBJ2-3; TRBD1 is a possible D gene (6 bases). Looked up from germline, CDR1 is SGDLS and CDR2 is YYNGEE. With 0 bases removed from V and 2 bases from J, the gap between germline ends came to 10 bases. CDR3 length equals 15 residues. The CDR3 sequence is CASSVGTANTDTQYF. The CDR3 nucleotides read TGTGCCAGCAGCGTAGGGACAGCTAACACAGATACGCAGTATTTT.

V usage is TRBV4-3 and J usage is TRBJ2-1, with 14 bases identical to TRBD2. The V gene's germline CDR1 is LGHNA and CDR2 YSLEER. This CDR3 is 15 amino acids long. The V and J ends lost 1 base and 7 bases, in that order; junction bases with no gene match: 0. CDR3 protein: CASSQGLAGGNEQFF. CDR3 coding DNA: TGCGCCAGCAGCCAAGGACTAGCGGGGGGGAATGAGCAGTTCTTC.

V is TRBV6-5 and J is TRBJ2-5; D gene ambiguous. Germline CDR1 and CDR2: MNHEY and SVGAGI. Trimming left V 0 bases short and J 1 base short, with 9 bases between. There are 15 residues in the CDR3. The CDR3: CASSYSWRFQETQYF. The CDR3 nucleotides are TGTGCCAGCAGTTACTCGTGGAGATTCCAAGAGACCCAGTACTTC.

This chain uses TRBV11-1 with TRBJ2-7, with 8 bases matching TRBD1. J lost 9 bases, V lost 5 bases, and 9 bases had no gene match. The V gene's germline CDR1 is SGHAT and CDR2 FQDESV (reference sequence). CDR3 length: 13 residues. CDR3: CASSKRVGTGQYF. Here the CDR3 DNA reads TGTGCCAGCAGCAAGCGAGTCGGGACAGGGCAGTACTTC. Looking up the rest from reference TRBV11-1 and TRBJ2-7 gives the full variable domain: EAEVAQSPRYKITEKSQAVAFWCDPISGHATLYWYRQILGQGPELLVQFQDESVVDDSQLPKDRFSAERLKGVDSTLKIQPAELGDSAMYLCASSKRVGTGQYFGPGTRLTVT.

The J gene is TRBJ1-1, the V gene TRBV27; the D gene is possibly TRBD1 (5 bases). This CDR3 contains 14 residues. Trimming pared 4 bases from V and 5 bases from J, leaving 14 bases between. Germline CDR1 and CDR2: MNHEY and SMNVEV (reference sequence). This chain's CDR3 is CASSSGTWRTEAFF. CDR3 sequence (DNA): TGTGCCAGCAGTTCCGGGACTTGGAGGACTGAAGCTTTCTTT.

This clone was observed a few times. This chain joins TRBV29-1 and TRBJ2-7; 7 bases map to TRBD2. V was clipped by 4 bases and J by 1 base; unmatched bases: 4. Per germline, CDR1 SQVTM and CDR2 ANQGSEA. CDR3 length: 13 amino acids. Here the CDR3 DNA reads TGCAGCGTTGTTGGACTAGGTTCCTACGAGCAGTACTTC. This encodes CSVVGLGSYEQYF.